This T cell receptor beta chain was found in a study of cytomegalovirus exposure and HLA in healthy donors. Trimming left V 7 bases short and J 0 bases short, with 8 bases between. CDR3 size: 13 residues. From germline, CDR1 is MNHEY and CDR2 SVGAGI. The PCR had 60 Vbeta and 13 Jbeta primers. Produced via immunoSEQ multiplex PCR; TCRdb's table is partial and in-frame only. The data show some 95,000 clones, roughly 71% seen once. The J gene is TRBJ2-3, the V gene TRBV6-5; TRBD2 might be the D (6 bases). Sample: PBMCs. This clonotype was sampled from a young woman in good health and CMV-seropositive. Here the CDR3 DNA reads TGTGCCAGCAAACGGGGGAGCACAGATACGCAGTATTTT. It is translated as CASKRGSTDTQYF.